These 27 T cell receptor beta chains were all obtained from the same sample, sequenced in a study of blood T cell repertoires in COVID-19. Sequenced by immunoSEQ multiplex PCR; TCRdb stores in-frame clones only, minus some. The sample yields 250,000 to 300,000 clones, about nine tenths seen once. Material: PBMCs or T cells enriched from blood (not recorded which). The receptors derive from a human donor in a cohort exposed to, infected with or recovered from COVID-19 (not recorded which). The donor label of this sample is uncertain.

This chain uses TRBV5-6 with TRBJ2-1; D unclear. Trimming cost V 7 bases and J 6 bases, with 14 bases left between them. Germline V gene sequence: CDR1 SGHDT, CDR2 YYEEEE. This CDR3 comprises 13 residues. CDR3 nucleotide sequence: TGTGCCAGCGCCCTCGGCGGCTTCAATGAGCAGTTCTTC. Encoded protein: CASALGGFNEQFF.

The V call is TRBV18, the J call TRBJ1-2, with TRBD1 matching over 8 bases. Germline V CDR1 and CDR2: KGHSH, LQKENI. V was clipped by 6 bases and J by 8 bases; unmatched bases: 14. This CDR3 has 15 amino acids. CDR3: CASSLEGQGAHGYTF. The CDR3 bases are TGTGCCAGCTCTCTAGAGGGTCAGGGGGCCCACGGCTACACCTTC.

The V and J genes are TRBV5-8 and TRBJ2-3; 7 bases agree with TRBD1. The CDR3 is made up of 14 amino acids. Germline CDR1 is SGHTS and CDR2 is YDEGEE. Losses at the gene ends were 0 bases for V and 3 bases for J; bases not matched to a gene: 1. The CDR3 DNA reads TGTGCCAGCAGCTTGGAACAGGGGACAGATACGCAGTATTTT. It specifies CASSLEQGTDTQYF. Full variable domain (remainder filled in from reference TRBV5-8 and TRBJ2-3): EAGVTQSPTHLIKTRGQQATLRCSPISGHTSVYWYQQALGLGLQFLLWYDEGEERNRGNFPPRFSGRQFPNYSSELNVNALELEDSALYLCASSLEQGTDTQYFGPGTRLTVL.

The rearrangement joins TRBV20-1 to TRBJ2-3; a weak D match, TRBD2 (6 bases). V was shortened by 3 bases and J by 0 bases, with 10 bases between the two germline ends. Looked up from germline, CDR1 is DFQATT and CDR2 is SNEGSKA (reference sequence). This CDR3 spans 14 amino acids. As DNA, the CDR3 is TGCAGTGCTAGTGGAGGGTCGAGCACAGATACGCAGTATTTT. It encodes CSASGGSSTDTQYF.

The chain recombines TRBV3-1 (or the pseudogene TRBV3-2) with TRBJ1-1, with TRBD1 as a possible D gene (6 bases). There are 13 residues in the CDR3. Trimming stripped 1 base from V and 12 bases from J, with 15 bases between. CDR1 is LGHDT and CDR2 is YNNKEL in the germline V gene (reference sequence). The CDR3, as DNA: TGTGCCAGCAGCCAAGGCGGCGGGGGCATGACTTTCTTT. It is translated as CASSQGGGGMTFF.

This chain links TRBV9 with TRBJ2-1; TRBD2 matches 9 bases. The CDR3 is 17 amino acids. In germline, CDR1 is SGDLS, CDR2 YYNGEE. V gave up 0 bases and J gave up 2 bases; unmatched junction bases: 6. The CDR3 nucleotides read TGTGCCAGCAGCGTAGAACTAGCGGGCATAACCTACAATGAGCAGTTCTTC. Its protein product is CASSVELAGITYNEQFF. Combining the CDR3 with reference TRBV9 and TRBJ2-1 gives the whole variable domain DSGVTQTPKHLITATGQRVTLRCSPRSGDLSVYWYQQSLDQGLQFLIQYYNGEERAKGNILERFSAQQFPDLHSELNLSSLELGDSALYFCASSVELAGITYNEQFFGPGTRLTVL.

As to this clone: At one boundary the junction diverges from the germline segment, which might be a read error. The chain carries TRBV30 and TRBJ1-1, with 9 positions matching TRBD1. Germline V CDR1 and CDR2: GTSNPN, SVGIG (reference sequence). CDR3 size: 14 residues. CDR3 coding DNA: TGTGCCTGGACCGAAGGACAGGGGAACTCTGAAGCTTTCTTT. It is translated as CAWTEGQGNSEAFF.

This clone was recorded only once. The V call is TRBV20-1, the J call TRBJ1-1; no clear D gene. Germline V gene data show CDR1 as DFQATT and CDR2 as SNEGSKA (reference sequence). V lost 4 bases to trimming and J lost 6 bases, with 9 bases between them. The CDR3 has 11 residues. CDR3 sequence (DNA): TGCAGTGCTATGAGTGTTCCTGAAGCTTTCTTT. Its translation is CSAMSVPEAFF.

V gene TRBV11-1 combines with J gene TRBJ1-1; D is perhaps TRBD1 (5 bases). This CDR3 is 12 amino acids long. Trimming cost V 5 bases and J 11 bases, with 15 bases left between them. Germline CDR1 is SGHAT and CDR2 is FQDESV (reference sequence). CDR3 loop: CASSLGASGAFF. CDR3 DNA sequence: TGTGCCAGCAGCCTTGGGGCGTCAGGGGCTTTCTTT.

The chain is built from TRBV27 and TRBJ1-5, with D uncertain. The germline V gene encodes CDR1 MNHEY and CDR2 SMNVEV (reference sequence). This CDR3 spans 13 amino acids. Trimming stripped 3 bases from V and 4 bases from J, with 7 bases between. The CDR3 spells CASSFAQNQPQHF. CDR3 DNA: TGTGCCAGCAGTTTTGCCCAGAATCAGCCCCAGCATTTT.

This chain joins TRBV11-2 and TRBJ2-7; TRBD1 matches at 9 bases. This CDR3 comprises 16 residues. V gave up 5 bases and J gave up 5 bases; unmatched junction bases: 13. Germline V CDR1 and CDR2: SGHAT, FQNNGV. CDR3 in amino acids: CASSLTMDRGLHEQYF. The DNA for the CDR3 is TGTGCCAGCAGCCTTACCATGGACAGGGGTCTGCACGAGCAGTACTTC.

The V gene is TRBV27, the J gene TRBJ1-5, with TRBD1 as a possible D gene (5 bases). Looked up from germline, CDR1 is MNHEY and CDR2 is SMNVEV (reference sequence). The CDR3 has 15 amino acids. Deletions cut 1 base from V and 7 bases from J, with 14 bases between. The CDR3 coding sequence is TGTGCCAGCAGTTTATTTTCCAGGGCAGGGCAGCCCCAGCATTTT. Amino acid sequence: CASSLFSRAGQPQHF.

The CDR3, as DNA: TGTGCCAGCAGTTATTCGCTCCTCGGACAGGGTCAAGGGCAGTTCTTC. Its translation is CASSYSLLGQGQGQFF. The genes are TRBV6-2 or TRBV6-3 and TRBJ2-1, with TRBD1 matching over 8 bases. The CDR3 totals 16 residues. Germline values: CDR1 MNHEY, CDR2 SVGEGT. V lost 3 bases to trimming and J lost 12 bases; unmatched junction nucleotides: 16.

J is TRBJ1-4 and V is TRBV12-3 or TRBV12-4; D uncertain. The CDR3 is 13 residues long. Trimming stripped 4 bases from V and 3 bases from J, with 6 bases between. CDR3 region: CASSSGSNEKLFF. The CDR3 nucleotides are TGTGCCAGCAGTTCGGGGTCTAATGAAAAACTGTTTTTT.

This clone was found once. The chain carries TRBV11-2 and TRBJ1-2; TRBD1 is a possible D gene (6 bases). Germline lookup yields CDR1 SGHAT and CDR2 FQNNGV. The V end was cut by 5 bases, the J end by 3 bases, with 10 bases between. This CDR3 contains 13 residues. The chain's CDR3 is CASSQGRHYGYTF. DNA for the CDR3: TGTGCCAGCAGCCAGGGGCGCCACTATGGCTACACCTTC.

The rearrangement uses TRBV3-1 (or the pseudogene TRBV3-2) and TRBJ1-2, with D perhaps matching TRBD1 (5 bases). The germline V and J ends were trimmed by 4 bases and 6 bases, with 15 bases remaining between them. The CDR3 consists of 14 residues. CDR1 and CDR2 from the germline V gene are LGHDT and YNNKEL (reference sequence). As DNA, the CDR3 is TGTGCCAGCAGCCCCCTCTCCAAGGGGCATGGCTACACCTTC. It yields the protein CASSPLSKGHGYTF.

This rearrangement joins TRBV5-6 to TRBJ2-7, with D possibly matching TRBD2 (6 bases). The CDR3 totals 14 residues. Germline V CDR1 and CDR2: SGHDT, YYEEEE. Trimming removed 3 bases at V and 7 bases at J, with 17 bases between. The CDR3 region has the DNA TGTGCCAGCAGCTCACGGGGGATTGGTGGAGAGCAGTACTTC. This encodes CASSSRGIGGEQYF.

The V gene is TRBV7-2, the J gene TRBJ2-5, with a weak D call TRBD2 (6 bases). Trimming left V 3 bases short and J 4 bases short, with 6 bases between. The CDR3 loop spans 12 amino acids. Germline V CDR1 and CDR2: SGHTA, FQGNSA. CDR3 residues: CASSFGGETQYF. CDR3 sequence (DNA): TGTGCCAGCAGCTTCGGGGGAGAGACCCAGTACTTC.

In its sample, this clone was seen a few times. V and J are TRBV9 and TRBJ2-6, with TRBD1 matching over 9 bases. Germline CDR1 is SGDLS and CDR2 is YYNGEE. The J segment lost 4 bases and the V segment lost 5 bases, leaving 10 bases of the junction unmatched. This CDR3 comprises 17 residues. CDR3 region: CASRAGTGNAGANVLTF. The CDR3 DNA is TGTGCCAGCAGAGCCGGGACAGGGAATGCGGGGGCCAACGTCCTGACTTTC.

This clone was seen only once. This chain uses TRBV10-1 with TRBJ2-7; D may be TRBD2 (5 bases). The germline gives CDR1 WNHNN, CDR2 SYGVQD (reference sequence). V was trimmed by 4 bases and J by 1 base, leaving 11 bases between them. The CDR3 has 14 residues. DNA for the CDR3: TGCGCCAGCAGTGGGTCTAGCAAGTCCTACGAGCAGTACTTC. Residues: CASSGSSKSYEQYF.

This clone was counted a few times. This sequence joins TRBV2 and TRBJ1-2; weak D call: TRBD1 (6 bases). From germline, CDR1 is SNHLY and CDR2 FYNNEI. The CDR3 contains 17 residues. V was clipped by 7 bases and J by 4 bases, with 25 bases between them. Here the CDR3 reads CASMLDRDTFGPYGYTF. The CDR3, as DNA: TGTGCCAGCATGCTGGACCGGGACACCTTTGGCCCCTATGGCTACACCTTC.

This rearrangement joins TRBV18 to TRBJ1-6; TRBD1 aligns across 7 bases. The CDR3 runs 14 residues. Germline CDR1 and CDR2: KGHSH and LQKENI. The V segment lost 3 bases and the J segment 12 bases; nucleotides outside the gene matches: 8. The CDR3 nucleotides read TGTGCCAGCTCACCGGGACAGTCGGTGGGACCCCTCCACTTT. Protein: CASSPGQSVGPLHF. Combining the CDR3 with reference TRBV18 and TRBJ1-6 gives the whole variable domain NAGVMQNPRHLVRRRGQEARLRCSPMKGHSHVYWYRQLPEEGLKFMVYLQKENIIDESGMPKERFSAEFPKEGPSILRIQQVVRGDSAAYFCASSPGQSVGPLHFGNGTRLTVT.

The chain uses TRBV3-1 (or the pseudogene TRBV3-2) and TRBJ1-1, with no clear D. Per the germline V gene, CDR1 is LGHDT and CDR2 is YNNKEL (reference sequence). V lost 4 bases, J lost 4 bases, and 16 bases lay in between. The CDR3 consists of 15 residues. The CDR3 loop reads CASSRSDGLGTEAFF. Written as DNA, the CDR3 is TGTGCCAGCAGCCGATCGGACGGACTTGGCACTGAAGCTTTCTTT.

The J gene is TRBJ2-5, the V gene TRBV7-8; TRBD2 agrees at 12 bases. The CDR3 length is 18 residues. V shed 1 base and J 4 bases; nucleotides not matched to a gene: 10. CDR1 and CDR2 (germline): SGHVS, FQNEAQ. The chain's CDR3 is CASSLVRLAGGPIETQYF. In DNA form, the CDR3 reads TGTGCCAGCAGCTTAGTAAGGCTAGCGGGGGGGCCGATAGAGACCCAGTACTTC.

The CDR3 DNA reads as TGCAGCTTCGACAGGGCCGACACTGAAGCTTTCTTT. Its translation is CSFDRADTEAFF. This chain connects TRBV29-1 to TRBJ1-1; 7 bases map to TRBD1. Per germline, CDR1 SQVTM and CDR2 ANQGSEA. This CDR3 spans 12 amino acids. With 8 bases clipped from V and 3 bases from J, the junction kept 6 bases outside the gene matches.

Only one count was recorded for this clone. The V and J genes are TRBV19 and TRBJ2-7, with D possibly being TRBD1 (6 bases). The V gene lost 11 bases and the J gene lost 6 bases, with 20 bases spanning the gap. Germline CDR1 is LNHDA and CDR2 is SQIVND (reference sequence). The CDR3 runs to 13 residues. The CDR3 DNA reads as TGTGCCTCCCAACCGGGACAAGGAGGCGAGCAGTACTTC. This codes for CASQPGQGGEQYF. The full variable domain, its missing parts supplied by reference TRBV19 and TRBJ2-7, is DGGITQSPKYLFRKEGQNVTLSCEQNLNHDAMYWYRQDPGQGLRLIYYSQIVNDFQKGDIAEGYSVSREKKESFPLTVTSAQKNPTAFYLCASQPGQGGEQYFGPGTRLTVT.

The gene calls are TRBV14 and TRBJ1-1; 8 nucleotides align to TRBD1. J gave up 0 bases and V 4 bases, and 4 bases lay outside the gene matches. Germline V gene lookup returns CDR1 SGHDN and CDR2 FVKESK. The CDR3 has 15 amino acids. CDR3 DNA: TGTGCCAGCAGCCCGCGACAGGGGTTGAACACTGAAGCTTTCTTT. Protein product: CASSPRQGLNTEAFF. Full variable domain (remainder filled in from reference TRBV14 and TRBJ1-1): EAGVTQFPSHSVIEKGQTVTLRCDPISGHDNLYWYRRVMGKEIKFLLHFVKESKQDESGMPNNRFLAERTGGTYSTLKVQPAELEDSGVYFCASSPRQGLNTEAFFGQGTRLTVV.